A selection of T cell receptor beta chains follows, all from one sample in a study of cytomegalovirus exposure and HLA in healthy donors. Assay used: immunoSEQ multiplex PCR; TCRdb lists only in-frame clones, some missing. The sample records fewer than 150,000 clones, 60% to 80% being singletons. Sample: PBMCs. The receptors originated from a man aged 25-40 years in good health and CMV-seronegative. CDR3s include the opening cysteine and the closing phenylalanine or tryptophan. Each record gives: V gene, D gene, clone size, J gene, CDR3 DNA, CDR3 protein. D genes are given only for firm matches. Rows may omit the clone size; those that give it use once, few, many or a size class.

V gene: TRBV29-1
D gene: TRBD1
clone size: NA
J gene: TRBJ2-7
CDR3 DNA: TGCAGCGTTGGGGCGACAGGGGGTTCCGAGCAGTACTTC
CDR3 protein: CSVGATGGSEQYF

V gene: TRBV5-8
D gene: TRBD1
clone size: NA
J gene: TRBJ2-5
CDR3 DNA: TGTGCCAGCAGCTTGGCAGGGGGCTCGGGGGAGACCCAGTACTTC
CDR3 protein: CASSLAGGSGETQYF

V gene: TRBV25-1
D gene: NA
clone size: few
J gene: TRBJ1-5
CDR3 DNA: TGTGCCAGCAGTGGACAACAGGGTTCAAGCAATCAGCCCCAGCATTTT
CDR3 protein: CASSGQQGSSNQPQHF

V gene: TRBV5-1
D gene: NA
clone size: NA
J gene: TRBJ2-7
CDR3 DNA: TGCGCCAGCAGCTTTCAACCGGGACTCACCTCCTACGAGCAGTACTTC
CDR3 protein: CASSFQPGLTSYEQYF

V gene: TRBV5-1
D gene: NA
clone size: NA
J gene: TRBJ1-1
CDR3 DNA: TGCGTCAGCAGCCAAGGGCAGGGTGGTGAAGCTTTCTTT
CDR3 protein: CVSSQGQGGEAFF

V gene: TRBV10-1
D gene: TRBD2
clone size: NA
J gene: TRBJ2-5
CDR3 DNA: TGCGCCAGCAGTGAGTCGGGGCAGGGGCGTATTAAAGCGGGAGGCTCCCAAGAGACCCAGTACTTC
CDR3 protein: CASSESGQGRIKAGGSQETQYF

V gene: TRBV7-8
D gene: TRBD1
clone size: few
J gene: TRBJ2-7
CDR3 DNA: TGTGCCAGCAGCTTAGCGGGACAGGGGAAGTACGAGCAGTACTTC
CDR3 protein: CASSLAGQGKYEQYF

V gene: TRBV4-1
D gene: NA
clone size: NA
J gene: TRBJ1-5
CDR3 DNA: TGCGCCAGCAGCCAACCCGACAGGTCGTATAATCAGCCCCAGCATTTT
CDR3 protein: CASSQPDRSYNQPQHF

V gene: TRBV29-1
D gene: NA
clone size: once
J gene: TRBJ2-5
CDR3 DNA: TGCAGCGTTGTTCAGGGCCAAGAGACCCAGTACTTC
CDR3 protein: CSVVQGQETQYF

V gene: TRBV18
D gene: NA
clone size: NA
J gene: TRBJ1-5
CDR3 DNA: TGTGCCAGCTCACCCGGCCGGGACTTTTATAGCAATCAGCCCCAGCATTTT
CDR3 protein: CASSPGRDFYSNQPQHF

V gene: TRBV19
D gene: NA
clone size: NA
J gene: TRBJ1-4
CDR3 DNA: TGTGCCAGTAGTATAGGGGGCAGGACCGGCAATGAAAAACTGTTTTTT
CDR3 protein: CASSIGGRTGNEKLFF

V gene: TRBV5-1
D gene: NA
clone size: NA
J gene: TRBJ1-1
CDR3 DNA: TGCGCCAGCAGCTTGGCCGTGAACACTGAAGCTTTCTTT
CDR3 protein: CASSLAVNTEAFF

V gene: TRBV30
D gene: TRBD1
clone size: NA
J gene: TRBJ2-7
CDR3 DNA: TGTGCCTGGAGGGGGACAGGCACAGTCTCCTACGAGCAGTACTTC
CDR3 protein: CAWRGTGTVSYEQYF

V gene: TRBV11-2
D gene: TRBD1
clone size: NA
J gene: TRBJ2-2
CDR3 DNA: TGTGCCAGCAGCTTAAGGGGACAGGGCGTTCCCGGGGAGCTGTTTTTT
CDR3 protein: CASSLRGQGVPGELFF

V gene: TRBV6-6
D gene: TRBD1
clone size: NA
J gene: TRBJ1-2
CDR3 DNA: TGTGCCAGCAGTTACCCGGGACAGGGTATGGACTATGGCTACACCTTC
CDR3 protein: CASSYPGQGMDYGYTF

V gene: TRBV7-6
D gene: NA
clone size: few
J gene: TRBJ2-2
CDR3 DNA: TGTGCCAGCAGCTTAGTGGGAGGGCCTGGGGGCCACGGCCCCGGGGAGCTGTTTTTT
CDR3 protein: CASSLVGGPGGHGPGELFF

V gene: TRBV7-9
D gene: NA
clone size: NA
J gene: TRBJ1-5
CDR3 DNA: TGTGCCAGCAGCTTAGAGGGGGAATTCGAGCCCCAGCATTTT
CDR3 protein: CASSLEGEFEPQHF

V gene: TRBV9
D gene: TRBD2
clone size: once
J gene: TRBJ2-5
CDR3 DNA: TGTGCCAGCAGCGTAGCGGGAGGCCGGAGGGAGACCCAGTACTTC
CDR3 protein: CASSVAGGRRETQYF

V gene: TRBV5-1
D gene: TRBD1
clone size: NA
J gene: TRBJ1-1
CDR3 DNA: TGCGCCAGCAGCTCAAGACAGGGGGGCACTGAAGCTTTCTTT
CDR3 protein: CASSSRQGGTEAFF

V gene: TRBV10-3
D gene: TRBD2
clone size: NA
J gene: TRBJ2-1
CDR3 DNA: TGTGCCATCACAGGGACTAGCGGGCGTAGCTCCTACAATGAGCAGTTCTTC
CDR3 protein: CAITGTSGRSSYNEQFF

V gene: TRBV10-3
D gene: TRBD2
clone size: few
J gene: TRBJ2-1
CDR3 DNA: TGTGCCATCAGTGAGTCTCGGGAGGGCCGGAATGAGCAGTTCTTC
CDR3 protein: CAISESREGRNEQFF

V gene: TRBV10-3
D gene: NA
clone size: NA
J gene: TRBJ2-5
CDR3 DNA: TGTGCCTCAAACCCCGATTTGCGGGACCAAGAGACCCAGTACTTC
CDR3 protein: CASNPDLRDQETQYF

V gene: TRBV7-7
D gene: TRBD2
clone size: NA
J gene: TRBJ2-5
CDR3 DNA: TGTGCTAGCAGCCCGGGACTAGCGGGAGTACAGGAGACCCAGTACTTC
CDR3 protein: CASSPGLAGVQETQYF

V gene: TRBV5-6
D gene: TRBD2
clone size: NA
J gene: TRBJ2-6
CDR3 DNA: TGTGCCAGCAGCCCTATAGCGGGAGCTGGGGCCAACGTCCTGACTTTC
CDR3 protein: CASSPIAGAGANVLTF

V gene: TRBV2
D gene: TRBD2
clone size: NA
J gene: TRBJ2-1
CDR3 DNA: TGTGCCAGCAGTGAACGTAGCGGGAGGGGTGAGCAGTTCTTC
CDR3 protein: CASSERSGRGEQFF

V gene: TRBV6-5
D gene: NA
clone size: few
J gene: TRBJ2-3
CDR3 DNA: TGTGCCAGCTTGGCGGGGCATTCAGATACGCAGTATTTT
CDR3 protein: CASLAGHSDTQYF

V gene: TRBV7-3
D gene: TRBD2
clone size: NA
J gene: TRBJ2-2
CDR3 DNA: TGTGCCAGCAGCCCCCCTAGCGGGACGAACACCGGGGAGCTGTTTTTT
CDR3 protein: CASSPPSGTNTGELFF

V gene: TRBV7-9
D gene: TRBD2
clone size: NA
J gene: TRBJ2-3
CDR3 DNA: TGTGCCAGCAGCACGTCTAGCGGATGGTCCACAGATACGCAGTATTTT
CDR3 protein: CASSTSSGWSTDTQYF

V gene: TRBV5-1
D gene: NA
clone size: NA
J gene: TRBJ2-5
CDR3 DNA: TGCGCCAGCAGCGTCCCGGGGTGGGAGACCCAGTACTTC
CDR3 protein: CASSVPGWETQYF

V gene: TRBV7-2
D gene: NA
clone size: NA
J gene: TRBJ2-3
CDR3 DNA: TGTGCCAGCAGCTTAGAAGCAAGCACAGATACGCAGTATTTT
CDR3 protein: CASSLEASTDTQYF

V gene: TRBV5-6
D gene: NA
clone size: NA
J gene: TRBJ1-3
CDR3 DNA: TGTGCCAGCAGCTCCGTCGGGGAGCACACCATATATTTT
CDR3 protein: CASSSVGEHTIYF

V gene: TRBV28
D gene: NA
clone size: NA
J gene: TRBJ2-1
CDR3 DNA: TGTGCCAGCAGCCTTCCCCCGGGACAAACTTGGGGCAATGAGCAGTTCTTC
CDR3 protein: CASSLPPGQTWGNEQFF

V gene: TRBV4-2
D gene: TRBD2
clone size: NA
J gene: TRBJ2-7
CDR3 DNA: TGTGCCAGCAGCCAACATCGGGGACTAGCGGGAGGAGAGCAGTACTTC
CDR3 protein: CASSQHRGLAGGEQYF

V gene: TRBV10-2
D gene: TRBD2
clone size: NA
J gene: TRBJ2-7
CDR3 DNA: TGCGCCAGCAGTGACCCGGGACTAGCGCGACCCTACGAGCAGTACTTC
CDR3 protein: CASSDPGLARPYEQYF

V gene: TRBV28
D gene: NA
clone size: NA
J gene: TRBJ1-6
CDR3 DNA: TGTGCCAGCAGCTTACCCCTTTCACCCCTCCACTTT
CDR3 protein: CASSLPLSPLHF

V gene: TRBV21-1
D gene: NA
clone size: NA
J gene: TRBJ1-2
CDR3 DNA: TGTGCCAGCAGCAAAGCGGACAGGGGTTGTGGCTACACCTTC
CDR3 protein: CASSKADRGCGYTF

V gene: TRBV10-3
D gene: TRBD2
clone size: NA
J gene: TRBJ2-1
CDR3 DNA: TGTGCCATCTGGGGAGGGACGGGCTCCTACAATGAGCAGTTCTTC
CDR3 protein: CAIWGGTGSYNEQFF

V gene: TRBV6-1
D gene: NA
clone size: once
J gene: TRBJ1-5
CDR3 DNA: TGTGCCAGCAGCCCCACGGGTCAGCCCCAGCATTTT
CDR3 protein: CASSPTGQPQHF

V gene: TRBV11-2
D gene: TRBD2
clone size: once
J gene: TRBJ2-7
CDR3 DNA: TGTGCCAGCAGCCCCGAAGGAGCGGGAGGCTACGAGCAGTACTTC
CDR3 protein: CASSPEGAGGYEQYF

V gene: TRBV6-5
D gene: NA
clone size: NA
J gene: TRBJ1-2
CDR3 DNA: TGTGCCAGCAGATCTCAACCCGGACAGAGCTATGGCTACACCTTC
CDR3 protein: CASRSQPGQSYGYTF

V gene: TRBV6-1
D gene: TRBD2
clone size: NA
J gene: TRBJ2-7
CDR3 DNA: TGTGCCAGCATCCCTTTGACTAGCGGATACAACGAGCAGTACTTC
CDR3 protein: CASIPLTSGYNEQYF

V gene: TRBV6-1
D gene: TRBD1
clone size: NA
J gene: TRBJ2-5
CDR3 DNA: TGTGCCAGCGGCAGACAGGGGGCGAGGGGAGAGACCCAGTACTTC
CDR3 protein: CASGRQGARGETQYF

V gene: TRBV18
D gene: TRBD2
clone size: NA
J gene: TRBJ2-7
CDR3 DNA: TGTGCCAGCTCATCACCGGGACTAGCCTACGAGCAGTACTTC
CDR3 protein: CASSSPGLAYEQYF

V gene: TRBV19
D gene: NA
clone size: once
J gene: TRBJ1-5
CDR3 DNA: TGTGCCAGTAGTATAGCTGATCAGCCCCAGCATTTT
CDR3 protein: CASSIADQPQHF

V gene: TRBV2
D gene: NA
clone size: once
J gene: TRBJ2-3
CDR3 DNA: TGTGCCAGCCTCTTTAGCGGCCTCACAGATACGCAGTATTTT
CDR3 protein: CASLFSGLTDTQYF

V gene: TRBV2
D gene: NA
clone size: NA
J gene: TRBJ2-7
CDR3 DNA: TGTGCCAGCAGTGATACGCAGGGATTAATGACCTACGAGCAGTACTTC
CDR3 protein: CASSDTQGLMTYEQYF